Below, 3 T cell receptor beta chains from the same sample are listed, as sequenced in a study of cytomegalovirus exposure and HLA in healthy donors. Sequencing used immunoSEQ multiplex PCR; TCRdb keeps in-frame clones, though not all of them. The sample holds approximately 76,000 clones, approximately 95% seen once. Sequencing input: PBMCs. These receptors were collected from a woman younger than 30 in good health and CMV-seropositive.

The chain carries TRBV30 and TRBJ2-3, with 10 bases aligning to TRBD2. Germline V gives CDR1 GTSNPN, CDR2 SVGIG (reference sequence). This CDR3 is built from 19 residues. The junction had 14 bases not matched to a gene; V was cut back by 2 bases and J by 0 bases. The CDR3, as DNA: TGTGCCTGGAGTCGGGGGGCTAGCGGGAGAGGGTTGAGCACAGATACGCAGTATTTT. This sequence encodes CAWSRGASGRGLSTDTQYF.

The rearrangement joins TRBV9 to TRBJ2-1; D gene uncertain. In germline, CDR1 is SGDLS, CDR2 YYNGEE. The V and J ends lost 2 bases and 3 bases respectively, with 12 bases between them. The CDR3 has 15 amino acids. CDR3 protein: CASSVGGASYNEQFF. The CDR3 nucleotides read TGTGCCAGCAGCGTCGGCGGCGCCAGCTACAATGAGCAGTTCTTC.

The chain joins TRBV28 to TRBJ2-1; 9 bases fit TRBD2. The CDR3 loop spans 15 amino acids. Germline assignment: CDR1 MDHEN and CDR2 SYDVKM. With 7 bases clipped from V and 5 bases from J, the junction kept 9 bases outside the gene matches. The DNA for the CDR3 is TGTGCCAGCACCATAAGCGGGGGGCCGCACAATGAGCAGTTCTTC. This gives the protein CASTISGGPHNEQFF.